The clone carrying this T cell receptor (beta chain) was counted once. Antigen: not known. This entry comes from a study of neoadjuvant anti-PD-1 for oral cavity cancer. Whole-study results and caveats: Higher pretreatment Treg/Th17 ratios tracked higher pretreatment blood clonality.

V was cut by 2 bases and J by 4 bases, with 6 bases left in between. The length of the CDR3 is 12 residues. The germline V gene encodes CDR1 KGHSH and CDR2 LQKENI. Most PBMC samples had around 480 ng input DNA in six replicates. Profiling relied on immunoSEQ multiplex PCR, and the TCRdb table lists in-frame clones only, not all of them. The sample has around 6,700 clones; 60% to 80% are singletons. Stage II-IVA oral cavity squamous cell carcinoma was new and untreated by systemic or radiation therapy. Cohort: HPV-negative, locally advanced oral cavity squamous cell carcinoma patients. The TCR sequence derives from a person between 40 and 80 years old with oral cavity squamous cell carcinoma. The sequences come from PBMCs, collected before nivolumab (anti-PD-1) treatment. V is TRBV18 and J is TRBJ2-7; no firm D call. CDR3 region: CASSPGNYEQYF. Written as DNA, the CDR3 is TGTGCCAGCTCACCAGGAAATTACGAGCAGTACTTC.